The rows below give T cell receptor beta chains drawn from one sample of a study of cytomegalovirus exposure and HLA in healthy donors. Here immunoSEQ multiplex PCR was the method, and the copy in TCRdb shows in-frame clones only, minus some. Here the sample spans 100,000 to 150,000 clones, about 91% being singletons. The material sequenced was PBMCs. The source is a woman in her late teens or twenties in good health and CMV-seronegative. Both conserved end residues are trimmed from each CDR3. Fields, in order: J gene, D gene, clone size, V gene, CDR3 protein. D genes are given only for firm matches. The size field is filled for only some rows; it gives once, few, many or a size class.

j_call: TRBJ2-3
d_call: TRBD1
clone_size: .
v_call: TRBV10-1
cdr3_aa: ASTRTGSGTDTQY

j_call: TRBJ1-2
d_call: TRBD1
clone_size: .
v_call: TRBV4-1
cdr3_aa: ASSHQDIVRGLNYGYT

j_call: TRBJ1-5
d_call: .
clone_size: .
v_call: TRBV6-1
cdr3_aa: ASSEAPGPSNQPQH

j_call: TRBJ2-1
d_call: TRBD2
clone_size: .
v_call: TRBV19
cdr3_aa: ASSILAGGRNEQF

j_call: TRBJ2-1
d_call: .
clone_size: .
v_call: TRBV10-3
cdr3_aa: AISASPSGEQF

j_call: TRBJ1-4
d_call: .
clone_size: .
v_call: TRBV19
cdr3_aa: ASSGQDEKLF

j_call: TRBJ1-5
d_call: .
clone_size: .
v_call: TRBV7-2
cdr3_aa: ASSLFSESPQH

j_call: TRBJ2-5
d_call: .
clone_size: once
v_call: TRBV5-1
cdr3_aa: ASSLGEIQETQY

j_call: TRBJ2-5
d_call: .
clone_size: .
v_call: TRBV19
cdr3_aa: ASSIAGGPAETQY

j_call: TRBJ2-1
d_call: .
clone_size: .
v_call: TRBV2
cdr3_aa: ASTGGSYNEQF

j_call: TRBJ2-6
d_call: TRBD2
clone_size: .
v_call: TRBV9
cdr3_aa: ASAGRGANVLT

j_call: TRBJ2-5
d_call: .
clone_size: .
v_call: TRBV19
cdr3_aa: ASSFGGRETQY

j_call: TRBJ2-5
d_call: TRBD2
clone_size: .
v_call: TRBV18
cdr3_aa: ASQPGLAEETQY

j_call: TRBJ2-1
d_call: .
clone_size: .
v_call: TRBV6-1
cdr3_aa: ASSEEGSGEQF

j_call: TRBJ1-1
d_call: .
clone_size: once
v_call: TRBV5-1
cdr3_aa: ASSPHGDGEAF

j_call: TRBJ1-1
d_call: .
clone_size: once
v_call: TRBV6-5
cdr3_aa: ASKLEWAMNTEAF

j_call: TRBJ2-1
d_call: .
clone_size: .
v_call: TRBV5-6
cdr3_aa: ASSLVVGPADEQF

j_call: TRBJ1-2
d_call: .
clone_size: .
v_call: TRBV4-2
cdr3_aa: ASSEDSGGYT